This paragraph reports one T cell receptor beta chain. Its specific antigen is unknown. Base qualities were left out, and no much larger clone turns up one base away. These data belong to a study of T cell responses to AZD1222 COVID-19 vaccine (dated by TCRdb to the early 2020s). Regarding the research as a whole: AZD1222 recipients whose second dose came at about 4 weeks and those whose second dose came at about 12 weeks were combined into one group, since spike-specific TCR depth and breadth did not differ between the two schedules. TCR sequencing covered over 230 trial participants: 200 to 210 given two doses of AZD1222 and about 26 given two doses of MenACWY control vaccine. Trial participants were enrolled by age into subgroups of 18-55, 56-69 and 70-plus years, and around 140, 26 and 57 TCR-sequenced participants, respectively, were included in these subgroups.

The CDR3 regions of human TCRbeta chains were analyzed by immunosequencing. On the study's bioinformatics: TCRs in the repertoires were compared against a reference library of SARS-CoV-2-specific TCRs that had been generated with the MIRA antigen-specificity platform. Breadth was defined as the fraction of unique TCRs that were SARS-CoV-2-associated, and depth was defined as the fraction of total T cells that were SARS-CoV-2-associated. Using the MIRA data, each spike-specific TCR was mapped to the spike region that the TCR reacts to and placed in a CD4 or CD8 class. Log10-transformed breadth and depth values were compared by one-way ANOVA with Sidak's multiple comparisons tests. This immuneACCESS table, as held by TCRdb, lists in-frame sequences with V and J called but not all clones. Of the missing ones, under half trace to an unresolved V gene in checked studies; the others have no known cause. Clonal size and the V and J genes are those of that table, whereas D and trimming came from the DNA. This sample holds fewer than 200,000 clones; approximately 92% were observed only once. Of the sample, 1.5% to 2% is held by the ten largest clones.

Including cysteine and phenylalanine, the CDR3 has 14 amino acids. Left in the record is the CDR3 DNA by itself, 42 bases read in frame from the first base. V is trimmed back by 5 bases and J by 4 bases, and the junction contains 6 bases that no gene match accounts for. CDR1 SGHVS and CDR2 FNYEAQ were looked up in the germline V gene. According to the study, the label for this sample's time point signals: baseline before first vaccination. The vaccinee samples were drawn from two UK trials, COV001 and COV002, one of which was a single-blind randomized controlled phase 2/3 trial testing AZD1222 (ChAdOx1 nCoV-19) in healthy adults. For TCRbeta chain sequencing, PBMC samples from trial participants were taken at day 0 and at day 28 after the second dose. Overall study outcomes, separate from this receptor: Reportedly, close to half of the unique spike-specific TCRs recognized epitopes lying outside the regions that are mutated in the B.1.351 and B.1.1.7 variants. In the small 56-69-year group, the increase in depth fell short of significance, most likely because of low power. Conclusions about previously exposed vaccinees are limited, since just five or six AZD1222 recipients were seropositive for SARS-CoV-2 at baseline. Most participants were white British and females outnumbered males, and the authors suggested that clonal diversity may have been underestimated. Vaccine-associated CD4 TCRs spanned the whole spike protein, with dominant responses in regions 160-218 and 743-854. A significant rise in spike-specific TCR breadth and depth was observed after two AZD1222 doses relative to day 0 and relative to MenACWY recipients. Because no day 14 peak-response samples were available, the repertoires could be characterized only after the peak T cell response.

The receptor was derived from an adult in good health. The chain is encoded by TRBV7-6 joined to TRBJ1-1; 8 of the junction bases match TRBD1. The material sequenced was peripheral blood, taken on day 0 of AZD1222 vaccination. CDR3 reads: CASSDWTGSTEAFF. The nucleotides read TGTGCCAGCAGCGACTGGACAGGGTCCACTGAAGCTTTCTTT.